This TCR beta chain emerged from a study of blood T cell repertoires in COVID-19. Study details: Whether acute or convalescent, the COVID-19 samples came from the United States, Italy and Spain. Sources were T cells, B-cell-depleted T cells, or PBMCs; the material itself was cDNA or gDNA.

In the study's own analysis: Reference gene primer amplification in the assay estimated nucleated cell counts. Data came from immunoSEQ multiplex PCR; TCRdb stores just in-frame clones and leaves some out. Clone size and the V and J calls come from that table; the DNA yielded D and trimming. The profile shows 400,000 or so clones, about 90% of them singletons. Cohort 3 donors were reported recovered after two negative PCRs, clearance, or symptom resolution. The CDR3 consists of 14 residues. Looked up from germline, CDR1 is SGHNT and CDR2 is YENEEA. V was clipped by 3 bases and J by 1 base, with 9 bases between them.

The V and J genes are TRBV11-3 and TRBJ1-1; the D gene is possibly TRBD1 (6 bases). Material: PBMCs or T cells enriched from blood (not recorded which). The TCR originated in a man aged 18 to 29 who had recovered from COVID-19. DNA for the CDR3: TGTGCCAGCAGCTTTTCCAGGGGGAACACTGAAGCTTTCTTT. Translating it yields CASSFSRGNTEAFF.